The 5 T cell receptor beta chains below were found in one sample sequenced in a study of beta chain features in type 1 diabetes. Isolated RNA was reverse transcribed in full, so expressed TCRB transcripts were sequenced. The data were produced by immunoSEQ multiplex PCR, yet TCRdb's version contains in-frame clones alone and is incomplete. This table holds fewer than 900,000 clones, roughly a sixth found once. Specimen: naive CD4+ T cells from blood. These receptors all come from a woman aged 18 to 35 in good health.

V gene TRBV11-2 combines with J gene TRBJ2-6; no firm D call. From germline, CDR1 is SGHAT and CDR2 FQNNGV. This CDR3 comprises 16 residues. V was trimmed by 1 base and J by 0 bases, leaving 7 bases between them. The CDR3 sequence is CASSLGHTSGANVLTF. DNA for the CDR3: TGTGCCAGCAGCTTAGGTCACACCTCTGGGGCCAACGTCCTGACTTTC.

The chain is built from TRBV5-5 and TRBJ1-5, with D possibly TRBD1 on 6 matching bases. Per germline, CDR1 SGHKS and CDR2 YYEKEE (reference sequence). CDR3 length: 15 amino acids. Trimming left V 7 bases short and J 3 bases short, with 17 bases between. Here the CDR3 reads CASGRTVGVNQPQHF. The CDR3 nucleotides are TGTGCCAGCGGACGGACAGTTGGGGTCAATCAGCCCCAGCATTTT.

This rearrangement joins TRBV7-8 to TRBJ2-2; D unresolved. Germline values: CDR1 SGHVS, CDR2 FQNEAQ. The V end lost 1 base, the J end lost 10 bases, and 7 bases lay between the germline ends. The CDR3 length is 12 residues. The CDR3 region has the DNA TGTGCCAGCAGCTTAGAGTCGCTGGAGCTGTTTTTT. Protein: CASSLESLELFF.

The CDR3 bases are TGTGCCAGCAGTCTGCGGACTAGCGGAGCGAGTAATGAGCAGTTCTTC. Encoded protein: CASSLRTSGASNEQFF. The genes are TRBV27 and TRBJ2-1, with 10 bases lining up with TRBD2. Germline V gene lookup returns CDR1 MNHEY and CDR2 SMNVEV (reference sequence). This CDR3 is 16 amino acids long. V dropped 5 bases and J dropped 7; count of bases not matched to a gene: 11.

The chain has TRBV18 and TRBJ2-1; TRBD2 matches 8 bases. CDR1 and CDR2 (germline): KGHSH, LQKENI. The CDR3 has 14 amino acids. V shed 3 bases, J shed 7 bases, and the junction held 5 bases outside the gene matches. The CDR3 is CASSPAGGGNEQFF. The CDR3 nucleotides are TGTGCCAGCTCACCGGCGGGAGGCGGGAATGAGCAGTTCTTC.